This T cell receptor beta chain is drawn from a study of cytomegalovirus exposure and HLA in healthy donors. Points on this clone: Its cognate antigen is unknown.

A multiplex PCR was run with 60 Vbeta primers and 13 Jbeta primers. Data came from immunoSEQ multiplex PCR; TCRdb stores just in-frame clones and leaves some out. This table has about 110,000 clones, around 75% appearing once. Germline V lookup: CDR1 MNHEY, CDR2 SVGAGI. The V gene end was trimmed by 2 bases and the J gene end by 4 bases; junction bases not matched to a gene: 6. CDR3 length: 15 residues. Study-wide points: In vitro checks showed that a few CMV-associated chains really do target CMV antigens. Accurate prediction of HLA-A and HLA-B alleles (for most subjects) was reportedly achieved from TCR beta sequences. Overall, approximately 150 TCR beta chains were annotated as cytomegalovirus-associated. According to an earlier analysis, most TCR beta V segments yielded productive rearrangements about 87% or about 30% of the time.

The rearrangement links TRBV6-5 to TRBJ2-5; TRBD1 matches at 8 bases. Source material: PBMCs. This clonotype originated in a man aged 35-49 years in good health and CMV-seronegative. CDR3 protein: CASSYGGTGGETQYF. In DNA form, the CDR3 reads TGTGCCAGCAGTTACGGGGGGACAGGAGGAGAGACCCAGTACTTC.